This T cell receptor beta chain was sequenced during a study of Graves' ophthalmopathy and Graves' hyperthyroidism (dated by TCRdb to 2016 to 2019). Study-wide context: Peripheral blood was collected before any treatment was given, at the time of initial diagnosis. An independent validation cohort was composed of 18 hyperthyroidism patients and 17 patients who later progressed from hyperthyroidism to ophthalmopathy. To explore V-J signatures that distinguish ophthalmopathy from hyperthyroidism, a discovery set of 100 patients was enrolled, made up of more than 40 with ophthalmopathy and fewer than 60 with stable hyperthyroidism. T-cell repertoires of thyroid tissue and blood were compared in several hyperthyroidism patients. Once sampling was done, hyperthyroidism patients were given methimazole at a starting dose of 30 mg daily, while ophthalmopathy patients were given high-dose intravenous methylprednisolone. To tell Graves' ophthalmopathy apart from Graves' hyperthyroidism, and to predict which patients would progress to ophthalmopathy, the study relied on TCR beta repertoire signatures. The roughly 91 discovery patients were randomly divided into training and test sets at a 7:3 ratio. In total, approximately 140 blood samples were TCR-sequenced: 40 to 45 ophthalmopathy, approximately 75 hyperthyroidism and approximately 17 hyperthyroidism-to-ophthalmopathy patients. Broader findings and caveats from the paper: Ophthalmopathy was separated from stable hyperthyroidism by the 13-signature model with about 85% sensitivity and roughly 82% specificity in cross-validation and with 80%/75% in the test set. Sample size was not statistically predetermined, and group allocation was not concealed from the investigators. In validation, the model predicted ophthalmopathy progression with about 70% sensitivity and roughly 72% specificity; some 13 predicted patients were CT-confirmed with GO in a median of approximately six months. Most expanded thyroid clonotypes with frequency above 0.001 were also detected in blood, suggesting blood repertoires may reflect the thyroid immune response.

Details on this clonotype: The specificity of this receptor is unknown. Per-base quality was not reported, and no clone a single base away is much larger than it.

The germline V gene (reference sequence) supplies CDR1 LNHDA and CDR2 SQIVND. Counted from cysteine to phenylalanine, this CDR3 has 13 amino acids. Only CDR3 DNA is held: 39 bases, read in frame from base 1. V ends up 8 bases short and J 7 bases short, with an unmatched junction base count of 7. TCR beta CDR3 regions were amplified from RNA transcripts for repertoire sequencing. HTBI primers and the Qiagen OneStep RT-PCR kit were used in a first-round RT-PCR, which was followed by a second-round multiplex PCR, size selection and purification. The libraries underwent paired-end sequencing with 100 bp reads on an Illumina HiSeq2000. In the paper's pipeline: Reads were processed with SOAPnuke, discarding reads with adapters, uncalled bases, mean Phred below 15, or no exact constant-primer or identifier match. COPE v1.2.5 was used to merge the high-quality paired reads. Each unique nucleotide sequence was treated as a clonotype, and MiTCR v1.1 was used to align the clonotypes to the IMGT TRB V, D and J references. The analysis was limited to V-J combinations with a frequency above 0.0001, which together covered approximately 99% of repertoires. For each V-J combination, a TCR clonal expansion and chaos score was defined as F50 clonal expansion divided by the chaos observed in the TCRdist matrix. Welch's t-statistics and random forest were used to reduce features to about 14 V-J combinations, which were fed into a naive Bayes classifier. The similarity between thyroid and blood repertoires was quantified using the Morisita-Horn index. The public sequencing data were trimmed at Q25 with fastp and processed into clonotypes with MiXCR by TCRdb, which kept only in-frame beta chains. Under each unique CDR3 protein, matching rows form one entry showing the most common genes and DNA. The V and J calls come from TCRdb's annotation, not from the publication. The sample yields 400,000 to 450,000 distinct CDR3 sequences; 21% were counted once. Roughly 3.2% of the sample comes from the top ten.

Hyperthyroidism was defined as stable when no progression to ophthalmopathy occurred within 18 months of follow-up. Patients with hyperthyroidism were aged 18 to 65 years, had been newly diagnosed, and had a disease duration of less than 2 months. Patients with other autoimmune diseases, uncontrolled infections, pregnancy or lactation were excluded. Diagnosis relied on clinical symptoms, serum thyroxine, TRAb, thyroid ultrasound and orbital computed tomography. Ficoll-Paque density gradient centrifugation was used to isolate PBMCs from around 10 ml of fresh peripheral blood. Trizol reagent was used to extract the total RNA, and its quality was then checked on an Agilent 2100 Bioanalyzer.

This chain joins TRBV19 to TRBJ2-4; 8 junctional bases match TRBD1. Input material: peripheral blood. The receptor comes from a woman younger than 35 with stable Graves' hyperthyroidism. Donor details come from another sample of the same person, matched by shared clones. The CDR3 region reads CASGRTGLNIQYF. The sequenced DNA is TGTGCCAGTGGTAGGACAGGGCTGAACATTCAGTACTTC.